This TCR beta chain was sequenced for a study of early T cells in non-severe SARS-CoV-2 infection. Across the study: From unsorted whole blood, bulk RNA was sequenced, and the chains remained unpaired.

Individual cDNA molecules each received unique molecular identifiers attached to them. A single record per CDR3 protein comes from TCRdb applying MiXCR to the 5' RACE reads. In the table there are about 79,000 distinct CDR3 sequences, 11% of which are singletons. Per the germline V gene, CDR1 is SGHTA and CDR2 is FQGNSA. V lost 3 bases and J 2 bases, leaving 8 bases between the germline ends. The CDR3 sequence is 13 residues long. The study, taken as a whole, reports: Database matching using VDJdb favored anti-spike CD8 responses, with private and CD4 specificities left missing.

Details on this clonotype: What it recognizes is unknown.

The rearrangement joins TRBV7-2 to TRBJ2-7, with D hard to call. The sequence was collected from an adult who was a healthcare worker with PCR-confirmed SARS-CoV-2 infection or an uninfected control (not recorded which). The sequencing sample was made of whole blood. The CDR3 sequence is CASSLQATYEQYF. DNA for the CDR3: TGTGCCAGCAGCTTGCAGGCGACCTACGAGCAGTACTTC.